These T cell receptor beta chains were read from a single sample in a study of CD8+ T cells in alopecia areata. Profiling relied on immunoSEQ multiplex PCR, and the TCRdb table lists in-frame clones only, not all of them. The sample lists 120,000 to 150,000 clones; 87% were seen once. The input for sequencing was CD8+ T cells sorted from blood, taken at week 0. The receptor set was obtained from a human donor with alopecia areata. CDR3s include the opening cysteine and the closing phenylalanine or tryptophan. Fields, in order: J gene, V gene, clone size, D gene, CDR3 DNA, CDR3 protein. A D gene is named only where the DNA matches it firmly. Some rows have no size entry. The others give once, few or many, or a class for an expanded clone.

J gene: TRBJ2-7; V gene: TRBV11-2; clone size: .; D gene: .; CDR3 DNA: TGTGCCAGCAGCTTAGCCCGTTGGTTCCACGAGCAGTACTTC; CDR3 protein: CASSLARWFHEQYF
J gene: TRBJ2-7; V gene: TRBV11-2; clone size: .; D gene: .; CDR3 DNA: TGTGCCAGCAGCTTAGGAACTAGCCCCTCCTACGAGCAGTACTTC; CDR3 protein: CASSLGTSPSYEQYF
J gene: TRBJ1-1; V gene: TRBV15; clone size: .; D gene: .; CDR3 DNA: TGTGCCACCAGCAGAGAACAGGGGAACACTGAAGCTTTCTTT; CDR3 protein: CATSREQGNTEAFF
J gene: TRBJ2-2; V gene: TRBV19; clone size: .; D gene: TRBD1; CDR3 DNA: TGTGCCAGTAGTACCAGAAGGACAGGGGGGACCGGGGAGCTGTTTTTT; CDR3 protein: CASSTRRTGGTGELFF
J gene: TRBJ1-2; V gene: TRBV25-1; clone size: .; D gene: TRBD1; CDR3 DNA: TGTGCCAGCAGTGCTAGGGACAGGGAAGTCGATACAGATGGCTACACCTTC; CDR3 protein: CASSARDREVDTDGYTF
J gene: TRBJ1-4; V gene: TRBV9; clone size: .; D gene: .; CDR3 DNA: TGTGCCAGCAGCGTAGGGGGCTCAACTAATGAAAAACTGTTTTTT; CDR3 protein: CASSVGGSTNEKLFF
J gene: TRBJ2-7; V gene: TRBV14; clone size: .; D gene: TRBD2; CDR3 DNA: TGTGCCAGCAGCACCGGGACTAGCGGTTCCTACGAGCAGTACTTC; CDR3 protein: CASSTGTSGSYEQYF
J gene: TRBJ2-1; V gene: TRBV29-1; clone size: .; D gene: .; CDR3 DNA: TGCAGCGTTGCTTCCCGATCCAATGAGCAGTTCTTC; CDR3 protein: CSVASRSNEQFF
J gene: TRBJ2-7; V gene: TRBV23-1; clone size: few; D gene: .; CDR3 DNA: TGCGCCAGCAGTCAATCGGACCCGGATTACAGGGCCCACGAGCAGTACTTC; CDR3 protein: CASSQSDPDYRAHEQYF
J gene: TRBJ2-3; V gene: TRBV5-6; clone size: .; D gene: .; CDR3 DNA: TGTGCCAGCAGCTGGGAAACCGGGCCAGATACGCAGTATTTT; CDR3 protein: CASSWETGPDTQYF
J gene: TRBJ1-6; V gene: TRBV5-4; clone size: .; D gene: TRBD1; CDR3 DNA: TGTGCCAGCAGCTTGGATCAGGGGGCGTTCTATAATTCACCCCTCCACTTT; CDR3 protein: CASSLDQGAFYNSPLHF
J gene: TRBJ2-7; V gene: TRBV7-9; clone size: .; D gene: TRBD1; CDR3 DNA: TGTGCCAGCAGCCGAGGGGACAGGCCCTACGAGCAGTACTTC; CDR3 protein: CASSRGDRPYEQYF
J gene: TRBJ2-3; V gene: TRBV5-1; clone size: .; D gene: .; CDR3 DNA: TGCGCCAGCAGCTTATACACCGGGGGGACAACAGATACGCAGTATTTT; CDR3 protein: CASSLYTGGTTDTQYF
J gene: TRBJ1-1; V gene: TRBV7-9; clone size: .; D gene: .; CDR3 DNA: TGTGCCAGCAGCCTACTTGGCGGGGAAACTGAAGCTTTCTTT; CDR3 protein: CASSLLGGETEAFF
J gene: TRBJ2-1; V gene: TRBV27; clone size: .; D gene: TRBD2; CDR3 DNA: TGTGCCAGCAGTCGCCCGGGTAGCGGGCGGTACAATGAGCAGTTCTTC; CDR3 protein: CASSRPGSGRYNEQFF
J gene: TRBJ1-1; V gene: TRBV7-6; clone size: once; D gene: .; CDR3 DNA: TGTGCCAGCAGCTCCTCCCCGGGGGGCGAAGCTTTCTTT; CDR3 protein: CASSSSPGGEAFF